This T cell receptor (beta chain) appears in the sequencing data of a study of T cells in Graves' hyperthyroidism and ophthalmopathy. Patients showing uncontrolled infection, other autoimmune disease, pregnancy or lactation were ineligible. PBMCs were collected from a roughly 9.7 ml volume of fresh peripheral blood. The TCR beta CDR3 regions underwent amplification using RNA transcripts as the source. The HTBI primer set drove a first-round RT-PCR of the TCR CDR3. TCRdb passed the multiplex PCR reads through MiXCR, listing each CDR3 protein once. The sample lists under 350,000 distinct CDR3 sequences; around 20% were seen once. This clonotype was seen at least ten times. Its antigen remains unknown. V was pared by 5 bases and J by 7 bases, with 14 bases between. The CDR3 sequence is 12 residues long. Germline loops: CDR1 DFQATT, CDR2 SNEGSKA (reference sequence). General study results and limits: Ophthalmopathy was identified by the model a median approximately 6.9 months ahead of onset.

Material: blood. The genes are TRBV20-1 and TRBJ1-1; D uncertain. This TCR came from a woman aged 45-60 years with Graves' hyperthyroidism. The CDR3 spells CSAGRDWGEAFF. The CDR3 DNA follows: TGCAGTGCTGGGAGGGATTGGGGTGAAGCTTTCTTT.